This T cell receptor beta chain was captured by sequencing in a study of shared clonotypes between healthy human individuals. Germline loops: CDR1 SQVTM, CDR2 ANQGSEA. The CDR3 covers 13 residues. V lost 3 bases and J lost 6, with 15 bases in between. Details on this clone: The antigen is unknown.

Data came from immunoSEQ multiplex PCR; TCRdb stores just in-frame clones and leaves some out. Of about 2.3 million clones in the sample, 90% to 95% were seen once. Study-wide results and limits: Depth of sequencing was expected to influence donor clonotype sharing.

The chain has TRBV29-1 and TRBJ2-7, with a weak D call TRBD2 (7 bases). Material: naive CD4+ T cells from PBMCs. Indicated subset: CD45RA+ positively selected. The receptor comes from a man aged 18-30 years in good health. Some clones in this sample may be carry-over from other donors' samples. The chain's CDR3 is CSVDVGRGAEQYF. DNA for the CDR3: TGCAGCGTTGACGTCGGACGGGGGGCCGAGCAGTACTTC.